This TCR beta chain was recorded in a study of OX40 agonist ivuxolimab in advanced cancers. Regarding the complete study: The costimulatory receptor OX40 (CD134) was targeted by ivuxolimab, a fully human IgG2 agonistic monoclonal antibody. Prior anti-PD-1, anti-PD-L1 or anti-CTLA-4 therapy was permitted, and 30% to 50% of dose-escalation patients had received checkpoint inhibitors. Among the 50 to 55 dose-escalation patients, about 20 had hepatocellular carcinoma, approximately 15 melanoma, 9 renal cell carcinoma and 9 head and neck cancer. Intravenous ivuxolimab was administered to patients every 2 weeks at six dose levels: 0.01, 0.1, 0.3, 1.5, 3 and 10 mg/kg. Partial responses were achieved by three dose-escalation patients, of whom one had hepatocellular carcinoma and two had cutaneous melanoma. Peripheral TCRbeta sequencing was intended to test whether TCR sequence diversity was altered and clonal T-cell expansion was caused by ivuxolimab. The paper covers the monotherapy dose-escalation part of the phase I ivuxolimab trial, which included N ≈ 52 patients. In the dose-escalation cohort, approximately 82% of patients were male, and the mean age was 60 years with a range of roughly 20 to 85.

Regarding this clone: Its antigen has not been determined. No base-level quality is on record; no much larger clone is a single base apart.

Genomic DNA was isolated from the sorted cells so that the TCRbeta CDR3 region could be sequenced. The immunoSEQ Assay was used for sequencing of TCRbeta CDR3 regions. In its TCRdb copy, this immuneACCESS table keeps in-frame sequences only and misses some clones. Where compared with another copy, unresolved V genes explain less than half of these, and the others have no known cause. The sample table records roughly 60,000 clones; roughly 81% of these occur just once. 3% of the sample belongs to the ten largest clones. Paper-wide results and their limitations: At doses of 0.1 to 3.0 mg/kg, clonal expansion of both CD4+ and CD8+ T cells in blood was seen between baseline and week 6. After ivuxolimab, expanded clones were on average more numerous among CD8+ T cells than among CD4+ T cells. Partial responders in the 0.1-3.0 mg/kg groups had among the lowest normalized peripheral clonal expansion, especially among CD8+ T cells. Antigen specificity was not determined for the clonally expanded peripheral T cells. Low levels of normalized T-cell clonal expansion were also seen in some nonresponding patients.

The trial excluded patients who had a history of autoimmune disease or were on systemic immunosuppression. Peripheral blood for TCR sequencing was collected from all dose cohorts at baseline, on cycle 4 day 1, and on cycle 7 day 1. The samples were drawn from a first-in-human, open-label, multicenter phase I dose-escalation trial of ivuxolimab. Adults with locally advanced or metastatic melanoma, renal cell, hepatocellular, or head and neck squamous cell carcinoma were enrolled in the trial. Before TCR sequencing, CD4+ T cells and CD8+ T cells were sorted from peripheral blood as separate populations. The source of this sequence is an adult with an advanced solid tumor such as melanoma, head and neck, liver or kidney cancer. Material: CD4+ or CD8+ T cells sorted from blood, obtained in a trial of the OX40 agonist ivuxolimab.

At the DNA level, the sequence is TGTGCCAGTTCGACAGGGGGACCTGGCTACACCTTC. Its protein reads: CASSTGGPGYTF. This chain is built from TRBV19 and TRBJ1-2; TRBD1 agrees with 9 junctional bases. The V end gives up 8 bases and the J end 7 bases, leaving 5 bases in the junction not matched to a gene. The cysteine opens and the phenylalanine closes a CDR3 of 12 amino acids. The entry retains the CDR3 DNA only, 36 bases that are in frame from base 1. As encoded in the germline V gene (reference sequence), CDR1 is LNHDA while CDR2 is SQIVND.